The 21 T cell receptor beta chains in this list originate from one sample, sequenced in a study of T cell repertoires in cytomegalovirus infection. Their specific antigens are unknown. From the reads, TCRdb called clonotypes with MiXCR, one entry per CDR3 protein. Of 550,000 to 850,000 distinct CDR3 sequences listed, 30% to 40% are singletons. Sequenced material: cultured PBMCs, taken from culture after CMV antigen stimulation. These receptors all stem from a human donor in good health (CMV status not recorded). Some clones in this sample may be carry-over from other donors' samples.

The sample holds a few counts of this clonotype. The chain carries TRBV4-1 and TRBJ2-1; a possible D gene is TRBD1 (6 bases). Germline values: CDR1 MGHRA, CDR2 YSYEKL. This CDR3 has 16 amino acids. The V end lost 3 bases, the J end lost 0 bases, and 12 bases lay between the germline ends. This chain's CDR3 is CASSQGPTGSYNEQFF. CDR3 DNA sequence: TGCGCCAGCAGCCAGGGTCCGACAGGCTCCTACAATGAGCAGTTCTTC.

V usage is TRBV10-3 and J usage is TRBJ1-1; D gene ambiguous. The CDR3 loop spans 14 amino acids. From germline, CDR1 is ENHRY and CDR2 SYGVKD. V was pared by 3 bases and J by 5 bases, with 13 bases between. For the CDR3, the DNA is TGTGCCATCAGTGATAGCAGTCCGGAGACTGAAGCTTTCTTT. It translates to CAISDSSPETEAFF.

This chain uses TRBV7-9 with TRBJ1-2, with D perhaps TRBD1 (6 bases). Germline CDR1 is SEHNR and CDR2 is FQNEAQ (reference sequence). The V end lost 6 bases, the J end lost 3 bases, and 17 bases lay between the germline ends. The CDR3 has 15 residues. The CDR3 nucleotides read TGTGCCAGCAGATCAGGGGCAGGCGGCGACTATGGCTACACCTTC. Protein product: CASRSGAGGDYGYTF.

This rearrangement joins TRBV6-1 to TRBJ2-1; 8 bases align to TRBD1. This CDR3 comprises 14 residues. With V trimmed by 5 bases and J by 6 bases, 6 bases remained unmatched. Germline V CDR1 and CDR2: MNHNS, SASEGT. CDR3 sequence reads: CASSRSDRGNEQFF. In DNA form, the CDR3 reads TGTGCCAGCAGTAGATCCGACAGGGGCAATGAGCAGTTCTTC.

In regard to this clonotype: Just one base apart from a much larger clone, this may be a read error. The rearrangement uses TRBV19 and TRBJ1-2, with TRBD1 identical over 7 bases. The germline V gene has CDR1 LNHDA and CDR2 SQIVND (reference sequence). The length of the CDR3 is 16 residues. The DNA of the CDR3 is TGTGCCAGTAGTCCAGAAATTGACAGGGTGGGCTATGGCTTCACCTTC. This sequence encodes CASSPEIDRVGYGFTF.

The chain combines TRBV7-9 with TRBJ2-2; D ambiguous. Trimming left V 4 bases short and J 0 bases short, with 6 bases between. The CDR3 extends over 14 amino acids. Per the germline V gene, CDR1 is SEHNR and CDR2 is FQNEAQ (reference sequence). As DNA, the CDR3 is TGTGCCAGCAGCTCCCGGGCGAACACCGGGGAGCTGTTTTTT. This codes for CASSSRANTGELFF.

CDR3: CASGPRTILQETQYF. The CDR3 nucleotides are TGTGCTAGTGGTCCCAGGACAATTTTGCAGGAGACCCAGTACTTC. The chain carries TRBV12-5 and TRBJ2-5; TRBD1 might be the D (5 bases). Looked up from germline, CDR1 is LGHNT and CDR2 is FRNRAP. This CDR3 contains 15 residues. The V gene lost 5 bases and the J gene lost 5 bases, with 18 bases spanning the gap.

As to this clonotype: A junction boundary mismatches the germline segment, possibly from a read error. The rearrangement links TRBV27 to TRBJ2-1; D is undetermined. Germline V gives CDR1 MNHEY, CDR2 SMNVEV (reference sequence). This CDR3 contains 12 residues. DNA of the CDR3: TGTACCAGCAGCCCCTCCGAGAATGAGCAGTTCTTC. As protein: CTSSPSENEQFF.

The chain carries TRBV20-1 and TRBJ2-6, with D perhaps matching TRBD1 or TRBD2 (5 bases each). This CDR3 contains 15 residues. The germline V gene encodes CDR1 DFQATT and CDR2 SNEGSKA (reference sequence). V was shortened by 6 bases and J by 0 bases, with 12 bases between the two germline ends. CDR3 in amino acids: CSARDGLSGANVLTF. The DNA for the CDR3 is TGCAGTGCCCGGGACGGACTCTCTGGGGCCAACGTCCTGACTTTC.

This clonotype came up a few times. The chain carries TRBV6-6 and TRBJ1-5; no definite D call. The CDR3 length is 17 residues. Germline CDR1 reads MNHNY; CDR2 reads SVGAGI (reference sequence). V was shortened by 0 bases and J by 0 bases, with 12 bases between the two germline ends. CDR3 coding DNA: TGTGCCAGCAGTTACTCTGCCGGGCCTTATAGCAATCAGCCCCAGCATTTT. This gives the protein CASSYSAGPYSNQPQHF.

The chain is built from TRBV19 and TRBJ2-1; D is unresolved. The germline gives CDR1 LNHDA, CDR2 SQIVND (reference sequence). The CDR3 extends over 14 amino acids. V was clipped by 6 bases and J by 2 bases, with 11 bases between them. The chain's CDR3 is CASSRTPTYNEQFF. As DNA, the CDR3 is TGTGCCAGTAGCAGGACGCCTACCTACAATGAGCAGTTCTTC.

This rearrangement joins TRBV6-5 to TRBJ2-5; D possibly corresponds to TRBD2 (5 bases). The CDR3 extends over 13 amino acids. The germline gives CDR1 MNHEY, CDR2 SVGAGI. Trimming left V 10 bases short and J 7 bases short, with 19 bases between. The CDR3 here is CATNEGGLGTQYF. Written as DNA, the CDR3 is TGTGCCACGAACGAAGGAGGTTTAGGGACCCAGTACTTC.

This clonotype was seen many times. The chain has TRBV7-8 and TRBJ1-1; D may be TRBD1 (6 bases). The V gene lost 1 base and the J gene lost 0 bases, with 15 bases spanning the gap. CDR1 and CDR2 from the germline V gene are SGHVS and FQNEAQ. The CDR3 is 17 amino acids. The CDR3 protein is CASSLVWGPKVNTEAFF. DNA of the CDR3: TGTGCCAGCAGCTTAGTTTGGGGGCCGAAGGTGAACACTGAAGCTTTCTTT.

This clonotype has a handful of counts. This chain connects TRBV30 to TRBJ2-3; no clear D. Deletions cut 4 bases from V and 5 bases from J, with 7 bases between. The CDR3 has 11 residues. The germline CDR1 and CDR2 sequences are GTSNPN and SVGIG (reference sequence). DNA for the CDR3: TGTGCCTGGATGGTGGGAGATACGCAGTATTTT. Translated, it gives CAWMVGDTQYF.

This clonotype came up a few times. The V and J genes are TRBV11-2 and TRBJ2-7; D not resolved. Germline assignment: CDR1 SGHAT and CDR2 FQNNGV. The ends were cut back, 4 bases at V and 3 bases at J, with 7 bases in the middle. The CDR3 runs 12 residues. CDR3 DNA sequence: TGTGCCAGCAGCTCCACGGACTACGAGCAGTACTTC. Translated: CASSSTDYEQYF. Supplemented by reference TRBV11-2 and TRBJ2-7, the full variable domain reads EAGVAQSPRYKIIEKRQSVAFWCNPISGHATLYWYQQILGQGPKLLIQFQNNGVVDDSQLPKDRFSAERLKGVDSTLKIQPAKLEDSAVYLCASSSTDYEQYFGPGTRLTVT.

This clonotype came up once. J is TRBJ1-6 and V is TRBV15, with no clear D. V shed 0 bases and J shed 10 bases, with 13 bases lying between them. The CDR3 runs to 15 residues. Germline-derived CDR1 and CDR2 are LNHNV and YYDKDF (reference sequence). Here the CDR3 reads CATSRDSAIGSPLHF. The CDR3 nucleotides are TGTGCCACCAGCAGAGATTCGGCTATCGGCTCACCCCTCCACTTT.

CDR3 amino acids: CASSHPRAGGTGELFF. CDR3 in DNA: TGCGCCAGCAGCCACCCAAGGGCAGGGGGGACCGGGGAGCTGTTTTTT. This sequence joins TRBV4-1 and TRBJ2-2, with D possibly TRBD1 on 7 matching bases. Germline V lookup: CDR1 MGHRA, CDR2 YSYEKL. This CDR3 region has 16 residues. Trimming cost V 3 bases and J 5 bases, with 16 bases left between them.

The rearrangement uses TRBV7-2 and TRBJ2-2; D assignment may be TRBD1 or TRBD2 (5 bases each). V shed 0 bases and J shed 9 bases, with 11 bases lying between them. Germline CDR1 and CDR2: SGHTA and FQGNSA. This CDR3 spans 14 amino acids. CDR3 coding DNA: TGTGCCAGCAGCTTAGCGCGAAGGGACCGGGAGCTGTTTTTT. It translates to CASSLARRDRELFF.

This clonotype appeared a few times. The chain joins TRBV4-1 to TRBJ2-7, with D possibly called TRBD1 or TRBD2 (5 bases each). The germline V gene encodes CDR1 MGHRA and CDR2 YSYEKL. The CDR3 consists of 16 residues. V dropped 1 base and J dropped 2 bases, with 15 bases sitting between them. The CDR3 loop reads CASSQGGSGPTYEQYF. The CDR3 DNA sequence: TGCGCCAGCAGCCAAGGGGGGTCGGGGCCCACCTACGAGCAGTACTTC.

This clonotype was counted only a few times. The chain is built from TRBV7-4 and TRBJ2-1; 8 nucleotides match TRBD1. J gave up 6 bases and V 4 bases, and 5 bases lay outside the gene matches. The V gene's germline CDR1 is SGHVT and CDR2 SQSDAQ. The CDR3 runs 14 residues. The CDR3 reads CASSSPGQANEQFF. The CDR3 DNA reads TGTGCCAGCAGCTCCCCGGGACAGGCCAATGAGCAGTTCTTC.

A few counts support this clonotype. The chain employs TRBV7-9 and TRBJ2-2, with TRBD2 as a possible D gene (5 bases). This CDR3 spans 15 amino acids. The V and J ends lost 3 bases and 14 bases respectively, with 22 bases between them. Looked up from germline, CDR1 is SEHNR and CDR2 is FQNEAQ (reference sequence). In DNA form, the CDR3 reads TGTGCCAGCAGCTTTCGGACCGGGGAGCTGTTTCCCCTGTTTTTT. Translated, it gives CASSFRTGELFPLFF. The full variable domain, in which reference TRBV7-9 and TRBJ2-2 provide the parts outside the CDR3, is DTGVSQNPRHKITKRGQNVTFRCDPISEHNRLYWYRQTLGQGPEFLTYFQNEAQLEKSRLLSDRFSAERPKGSFSTLEIQRTEQGDSAMYLCASSFRTGELFPLFFGEGSRLTVL.